This TCR beta chain derives from a study of a mutant IDH1 vaccine in newly diagnosed glioma. Study-wide results and limits: Vaccination elicited immune responses in approximately 92% of patients.

Worth noting for this clone: As yet, its antigen is unknown.

Indicated time point: baseline, week 1 (first vaccination visit). Treatment denoted: pre-vaccination baseline after standard-of-care therapy. This CDR3 region has 13 residues. Germline values: CDR1 SGHDT, CDR2 YYEEEE. V lost 2 bases and J lost 3, with 8 bases in between. Measured with immunoSEQ multiplex PCR; TCRdb has only the in-frame clones, and not every one. The sample lists under 75,000 clones; 80% to 95% were seen once. Sequenced here: PBMCs, sampled from a glioma patient treated with radiotherapy, temozolomide or both. The chain couples TRBV5-6 to TRBJ1-2; D unresolved. The source of this sequence is a man aged 45-65 years with glioma. Here the CDR3 DNA reads TGTGCCAGCAGCTTCCGAGGGCACTATGGCTACACCTTC. Residues: CASSFRGHYGYTF.